The 15 T cell receptor beta chains below come from one sample, sequenced in a study of blood T cell repertoires in COVID-19. Method: immunoSEQ multiplex PCR; TCRdb's copy keeps in-frame clones and lacks some. The data contain approximately 290,000 clones, around nine tenths of them singletons. What was sequenced was peripheral blood. Receptor source: a woman in her 30s with COVID-19, enrolled during active disease.

V usage is TRBV5-1 and J usage is TRBJ2-1, with a tentative D call TRBD2 (7 bases). V dropped 2 bases and J dropped 8 bases, with 8 bases sitting between them. CDR1 is SGHRS, CDR2 YFSETQ, per germline. CDR3 length: 12 amino acids. CDR3 region: CASSLGGDEQFF. The CDR3 DNA is TGCGCCAGCAGCTTAGGGGGGGATGAGCAGTTCTTC.

The CDR3 nucleotides read TGCAGCGTTGAGGAGCCTGTCTACTCTGGGGCCAACGTCCTGACTTTC. Protein: CSVEEPVYSGANVLTF. This rearrangement joins TRBV29-1 to TRBJ2-6; D remains unclear. Trimming took 3 bases from V and 0 from J, leaving 12 bases between them. This CDR3 is 16 amino acids long. Germline CDR1 is SQVTM and CDR2 is ANQGSEA.

This chain uses TRBV6-2 or TRBV6-3 with TRBJ1-5; D unclear. V was pared by 2 bases and J by 3 bases, with 8 bases between. Germline loops: CDR1 MNHEY, CDR2 SVGEGT. This CDR3 is 14 amino acids long. The CDR3: CASSYAGNNQPQHF. Written as DNA, the CDR3 is TGTGCCAGCAGTTACGCGGGTAACAATCAGCCCCAGCATTTT.

The chain carries TRBV13 and TRBJ2-3; 12 bases are shared with TRBD2. Germline loops: CDR1 PRHDT, CDR2 FYEKMQ (reference sequence). V was pared by 3 bases and J by 8 bases, with 12 bases of the junction left unmatched. The CDR3 contains 17 residues. CDR3 bases: TGTGCCAGCAGCTTCGCGGGACTAGCGGGTGTTGCTTCTACGCAGTATTTT. This sequence encodes CASSFAGLAGVASTQYF.

This clone was picked up a small number of times. The chain carries TRBV12-5 and TRBJ1-6; D is uncertain. Looked up from germline, CDR1 is LGHNT and CDR2 is FRNRAP. Trimming shortened V by 3 bases and J by 7 bases, and 10 bases separated the two germline ends. This CDR3 is 14 amino acids long. Here the CDR3 reads CASGLEQKNSPLHF. DNA for the CDR3: TGTGCTAGTGGTTTAGAACAGAAGAATTCACCCCTCCACTTT.

V usage is TRBV13 and J usage is TRBJ2-5, with D possibly TRBD2 on 6 matching bases. The V gene's germline CDR1 is PRHDT and CDR2 FYEKMQ (reference sequence). V lost 5 bases, J lost 4 bases, and 20 bases lay in between. The CDR3 is made up of 16 amino acids. For the CDR3, the DNA is TGTGCCAGCAGCAATAGACTTAGCGGTGGGGTAGAGACCCAGTACTTC. Amino acids: CASSNRLSGGVETQYF.

On this clone itself: This CDR3 is also generated by other DNA sequences in the sample. V usage is TRBV3-1 (or the pseudogene TRBV3-2) and J usage is TRBJ1-2; D gene unclear. The V and J ends lost 1 base and 7 bases respectively, with 4 bases between them. The CDR3 contains 11 residues. Germline CDR1 is LGHDT and CDR2 is YNNKEL (reference sequence). The CDR3 bases are TGTGCCAGCAGCCAAGGGGCTGGCTACACCTTC. Amino acids: CASSQGAGYTF.

The CDR3 DNA reads TGTGCCAGCAGTTTAGATAGCACCTCGGCTTTCTTT. This gives the protein CASSLDSTSAFF. V is TRBV12-3 or TRBV12-4 and J is TRBJ1-1; D not resolved. The ends were cut back, 1 base at V and 11 bases at J, with 11 bases in the middle. The CDR3 is made up of 12 amino acids.

This sequence joins TRBV19 and TRBJ1-5, with no clear D. The CDR3 length is 15 residues. With 4 bases removed from V and 3 bases from J, the gap between germline ends came to 13 bases. Germline lookup yields CDR1 LNHDA and CDR2 SQIVND (reference sequence). The CDR3 sequence: CASSRRLESNQPQHF. The CDR3 DNA reads as TGTGCCAGTAGTAGGAGACTGGAATCCAATCAGCCCCAGCATTTT.

This clone occurred once. CDR3 in DNA: TGCGCCAGCGCTTCCCTGGACACCATAACAGATACGCAGTATTTT. Translating it yields CASASLDTITDTQYF. The chain links TRBV10-2 to TRBJ2-3, with D possibly matching TRBD1 (5 bases). V lost 8 bases, J lost 3 bases, and 18 bases lay in between. The CDR3 consists of 15 residues. Germline CDR1 and CDR2: WSHSY and SAAADI.

The V call is TRBV7-2, the J call TRBJ1-6; the match to TRBD1 covers 8 bases. The junction had 4 bases not matched to a gene; V was cut back by 0 bases and J by 3 bases. Germline V gene lookup returns CDR1 SGHTA and CDR2 FQGNSA. There are 17 residues in the CDR3. CDR3 sequence: CASSLANRGIYNSPLHF. In DNA, the CDR3 is TGTGCCAGCAGCTTAGCGAACAGGGGGATCTATAATTCACCCCTCCACTTT. Complete variable domain (other parts from reference TRBV7-2 and TRBJ1-6): GAGVSQSPSNKVTEKGKDVELRCDPISGHTALYWYRQSLGQGLEFLIYFQGNSAPDKSGLPSDRFSAERTGGSVSTLTIQRTQQEDSAVYLCASSLANRGIYNSPLHFGNGTRLTVT.

This chain connects TRBV30 to TRBJ1-5; 11 bases line up with TRBD1. Germline V CDR1 and CDR2: GTSNPN, SVGIG (reference sequence). The CDR3 has 17 residues. V shed 4 bases, J shed 2 bases, and the junction held 10 bases outside the gene matches. For the CDR3, the DNA is TGTGCCTGGATATCAGGACAGGGGGCTGGAGGCAATCAGCCCCAGCATTTT. Its protein is CAWISGQGAGGNQPQHF. The whole variable domain, remainder taken from reference TRBV30 and TRBJ1-5, is SQTIHQWPATLVQPVGSPLSLECTVEGTSNPNLYWYRQAAGRGLQLLFYSVGIGQISSEVPQNLSASRPQDRQFILSSKKLLLSDSGFYLCAWISGQGAGGNQPQHFGDGTRLSIL.

The chain combines TRBV11-3 with TRBJ1-2; unclear D gene. The V and J ends lost 7 bases and 8 bases respectively, with 8 bases between them. The V gene's germline CDR1 is SGHNT and CDR2 YENEEA. The CDR3 runs 10 residues. The CDR3 DNA reads as TGTGCCAGCACTAACCGAGGCTACACCTTC. This gives the protein CASTNRGYTF. Drawing the rest from reference TRBV11-3 and TRBJ1-2, the complete variable domain is EAGVVQSPRYKIIEKKQPVAFWCNPISGHNTLYWYLQNLGQGPELLIRYENEEAVDDSQLPKDRFSAERLKGVDSTLKIQPAELGDSAVYLCASTNRGYTFGSGTRLTVV.

The chain uses TRBV5-6 and TRBJ2-1; no reliable D call. Trimming pared 0 bases from V and 10 bases from J, leaving 17 bases between. This CDR3 spans 15 amino acids. Germline V gene sequence: CDR1 SGHDT, CDR2 YYEEEE. The CDR3 nucleotides are TGTGCCAGCAGCTTGGCCGGCTCCAGGTCAAGGGAGCAGTTCTTC. Protein product: CASSLAGSRSREQFF. Full variable domain (remainder filled in from reference TRBV5-6 and TRBJ2-1): DAGVTQSPTHLIKTRGQQVTLRCSPKSGHDTVSWYQQALGQGPQFIFQYYEEEERQRGNFPDRFSGHQFPNYSSELNVNALLLGDSALYLCASSLAGSRSREQFFGPGTRLTVL.

The CDR3 is CSAAHRGLNEKLFF. The CDR3 DNA sequence: TGCAGCGCAGCCCACAGGGGACTTAATGAAAAACTGTTTTTT. V and J are TRBV29-1 and TRBJ1-4; 7 bases are shared with TRBD1. Trimming cost V 7 bases and J 4 bases; bases outside gene matches: 9. This CDR3 region has 14 residues. Germline-derived CDR1 and CDR2 are SQVTM and ANQGSEA.